Shown below are 3 T cell receptor beta chains from a single sample sequenced in a study of beta chain features in type 1 diabetes. Study-wide results and limits: All four CD4+ subsets of Type 1 diabetes patients contained TCRB CDR3s that were moderately but significantly shorter.

As every portion of the isolated RNA was reverse transcribed, the sequencing read expressed TCRB transcripts. Data came from immunoSEQ multiplex PCR; TCRdb stores just in-frame clones and leaves some out. The data show 600,000 to 750,000 clones, with about an eighth seen just once and more than 0.095% held by the top ten. These receptors have no identified antigens. Input material: naive CD4+ T cells from blood. The receptors originated from a man aged 30-40 years with type 1 diabetes.

The chain joins TRBV5-6 to TRBJ1-4; no firm D call. This CDR3 has 13 residues. Trimming pared 0 bases from V and 10 bases from J, leaving 10 bases between. Looked up from germline, CDR1 is SGHDT and CDR2 is YYEEEE. Here the CDR3 DNA reads TGTGCCAGCAGCTTGGACATTAGCGGAAAACTGTTTTTT. The encoded protein is CASSLDISGKLFF.

The rearrangement links TRBV20-1 to TRBJ2-5, with D uncertain. The CDR3 length is 11 residues. V lost 5 bases, J lost 5 bases, and 9 bases lay in between. Germline-derived CDR1 and CDR2 are DFQATT and SNEGSKA (reference sequence). The CDR3 bases are TGCAGTGCTCCCTACTTGGAGACCCAGTACTTC. It encodes CSAPYLETQYF.

DNA for the CDR3: TGTGCCAGCAGTCGGACAGGGGACGAGCAGTACTTC. It is translated as CASSRTGDEQYF. This rearrangement joins TRBV7-2 to TRBJ2-7, with 9 bases that match TRBD1. With V trimmed by 6 bases and J by 5 bases, 2 bases remained unmatched. Looked up from germline, CDR1 is SGHTA and CDR2 is FQGNSA. CDR3 length equals 12 residues.